The 15 T cell receptor beta chains below come from one sample, sequenced in a study of metastatic and nonmetastatic thyroid tumors. TCRdb reprocessed the PCR reads using MiXCR. The sample comprises some 23,000 clones, about a fifth of which are singletons, and under 30% rests with the top ten. Patients were all untreated before their thyroid surgery. Sequenced material: blood. The receptors come from a female donor with papillary thyroid cancer or a benign thyroid nodule (not recorded which). Some clones in this sample may be carry-over from other donors' samples.

This clone was observed many times. The V gene is TRBV24-1, the J gene TRBJ2-1; D possibly corresponds to TRBD2 (5 bases). The CDR3 is 16 residues long. V was pared by 1 base and J by 0 bases, with 9 bases between. CDR1 is KGHDR and CDR2 is SFDVKD in the germline V gene. CDR3 region: CATSDLEGHSYNEQFF. In nucleotides, the CDR3 is TGTGCCACCAGTGATTTAGAGGGCCACTCCTACAATGAGCAGTTCTTC.

This clone is medium-sized (0.01 to 0.1%). The chain recombines TRBV6-5 with TRBJ1-2, with 9 bases identical to TRBD1. Per the germline V gene, CDR1 is MNHEY and CDR2 is SVGAGI. The CDR3 is 15 amino acids. V shed 2 bases and J 7 bases; nucleotides not matched to a gene: 8. The CDR3 sequence: CASSYLTGGGRGYTF. CDR3 coding DNA: TGTGCCAGCAGTTACCTCACAGGGGGCGGGCGTGGCTACACCTTC.

In this sample, this clone is medium-sized. V usage is TRBV28 and J usage is TRBJ2-7, with D possibly being TRBD1 or TRBD2 (5 bases each). The CDR3 extends over 13 amino acids. V lost 4 bases to trimming and J lost 6 bases, with 13 bases between them. The germline V gene encodes CDR1 MDHEN and CDR2 SYDVKM. The CDR3 here is CASSSPPGGEQYF. The CDR3 coding sequence is TGTGCCAGCAGTTCTCCCCCTGGGGGCGAGCAGTACTTC.

In its sample, this clone was seen many times. The rearrangement joins TRBV29-1 to TRBJ1-1; D is ambiguous. V was trimmed by 3 bases and J by 6 bases, leaving 17 bases between them. The CDR3 is 14 residues long. Germline V gene sequence: CDR1 SQVTM, CDR2 ANQGSEA. CDR3 protein: CSVEGVSVNSEAFF. Written as DNA, the CDR3 is TGCAGCGTTGAGGGAGTCAGTGTAAACTCTGAAGCTTTCTTT.

V is TRBV6-1 and J is TRBJ2-7; unclear D gene. V lost 6 bases to trimming and J lost 3 bases, with 9 bases between them. The germline gives CDR1 MNHNS, CDR2 SASEGT. The CDR3 contains 12 residues. The CDR3 spells CASRPACYEQYF. The CDR3 DNA reads TGTGCCAGCAGACCTGCCTGCTACGAGCAGTACTTC.

This chain connects TRBV27 to TRBJ1-2, with D perhaps TRBD1 (6 bases). The CDR3 spans 16 residues. Trimming pared 3 bases from V and 6 bases from J, leaving 20 bases between. The germline V gene has CDR1 MNHEY and CDR2 SMNVEV (reference sequence). This chain's CDR3 is CASSFGSGRGTDGYTF. In DNA, the CDR3 is TGTGCCAGCAGTTTTGGTTCGGGCAGGGGTACGGATGGCTACACCTTC.

This clone was seen many times. This CDR3 is CASSLDLSRAYEQYF. CDR3 nucleotides: TGTGCCAGCAGCTTAGATCTGTCGAGGGCCTACGAGCAGTACTTC. The rearrangement links TRBV11-2 to TRBJ2-7; possibly TRBD2 for D (5 bases). This CDR3 has 15 residues. The germline V gene has CDR1 SGHAT and CDR2 FQNNGV. V was shortened by 0 bases and J by 2 bases, with 11 bases between the two germline ends.

The genes are TRBV11-2 and TRBJ2-1, with a possible D match to TRBD1 (6 bases). V was clipped by 0 bases and J by 6 bases, with 12 bases between them. Germline assignment: CDR1 SGHAT and CDR2 FQNNGV. This CDR3 contains 15 residues. CDR3 loop: CASSLESGVFNEQFF. The CDR3 bases are TGTGCCAGCAGCTTAGAATCAGGGGTGTTCAATGAGCAGTTCTTC.

This clone was detected a few times. This may be a read error: a much more frequent sequence differs by one nucleotide. The gene calls are TRBV7-6 and TRBJ2-5; TRBD2 matches 11 bases. CDR3 size: 14 residues. The germline gives CDR1 SGHVS, CDR2 FNYEAQ. DNA for the CDR3: TGTGCCAGCAGCGCAGGGACTAGCGGAGAGACCCATTACTTC. It is translated as CASSAGTSGETHYF.

This clone was observed a handful of times. A much larger clonotype is one base distant, so this may be a read error. The chain uses TRBV11-1 and TRBJ2-1; D is unclear. This CDR3 comprises 15 residues. V gave up 3 bases and J gave up 2 bases, with 11 bases separating them. Germline lookup yields CDR1 SGHAT and CDR2 FQDESV (reference sequence). CDR3 amino acids: CASSFTHWPYNEQFF. The CDR3 DNA is TGTGCCAGCAGCTTCACCCACTGGCCCTACAATGAGCAGTTCTTC.

This clone was recorded only once. The chain joins TRBV7-9 to TRBJ2-5, with 9 bases fitting TRBD2. V gave up 5 bases and J gave up 8 bases; unmatched junction bases: 6. Germline CDR1 is SEHNR and CDR2 is FQNEAQ (reference sequence). The CDR3 extends over 13 amino acids. DNA of the CDR3: TGTGCCAGCAGCCGACTAGCGGAATATACCCAGTACTTC. Protein: CASSRLAEYTQYF.

This clone occurred a few times. With a much larger clone just one base away, this may be a read error. This rearrangement joins TRBV20-1 to TRBJ2-1; 10 nucleotides line up with TRBD2. The CDR3 spans 14 residues. Unmatched junction bases numbered 11, after V lost 6 bases and J lost 9 bases. Germline values: CDR1 DFQATT, CDR2 SNEGSKA (reference sequence). Written as DNA, the CDR3 is TGCAGTGCCCCCTCCGCTAGCGGGAGTGTTGAGCAGTTCTTC. It yields the protein CSAPSASGSVEQFF.

This clone was observed at least ten times. The J gene is TRBJ2-7, the V gene TRBV18; D call uncertain. This CDR3 contains 13 residues. CDR1 and CDR2 (germline): KGHSH, LQKENI. V lost 2 bases, J lost 2 bases, and 7 bases lay in between. CDR3 in amino acids: CASSPGSPYEQYF. CDR3 in DNA: TGTGCCAGCTCACCAGGGTCTCCCTACGAGCAGTACTTC. Drawing the rest from reference TRBV18 and TRBJ2-7, the complete variable domain is NAGVMQNPRHLVRRRGQEARLRCSPMKGHSHVYWYRQLPEEGLKFMVYLQKENIIDESGMPKERFSAEFPKEGPSILRIQQVVRGDSAAYFCASSPGSPYEQYFGPGTRLTVT.

The chain recombines TRBV20-1 with TRBJ2-3, with 10 bases lining up with TRBD1. J lost 5 bases, V lost 2 bases, and 4 bases had no gene match. This CDR3 comprises 14 residues. Germline CDR1 is DFQATT and CDR2 is SNEGSKA (reference sequence). CDR3 loop: CSARSGQGVDTQYF. The CDR3 DNA reads TGCAGTGCTAGAAGTGGACAGGGGGTAGATACGCAGTATTTT.

This clone is medium-sized within its sample. V and J are TRBV30 and TRBJ2-1; tentatively, D is TRBD2 (6 bases). Germline values: CDR1 GTSNPN, CDR2 SVGIG (reference sequence). Between the trimmed V and J ends, which lost 5 bases and 4 bases, there was a span of 9 bases. The length of the CDR3 is 12 residues. The CDR3 bases are TGTGCCTGGGTAGGAGGGTACAATGAGCAGTTCTTC. This gives the protein CAWVGGYNEQFF.